This T cell receptor (beta chain) is drawn from a study of blood T cells in healthy people across ages. Study findings and constraints: Greater diversity and more naive CD4+ cells were seen in long-lived donors than in aged donors. Possibly, changes in expanded clonotypes were confounded because donor CMV status was unknown.

The CDR3 extends over 17 amino acids. Trimming removed 0 bases from V and 2 bases from J, with 11 bases in between. Germline V gene lookup returns CDR1 MGHRA and CDR2 YSYEKL. Comments on this clonotype: Its target is not known.

The second PCR ran roughly 6 to 12 cycles with a sample-barcoded 5' primer and J-beta primers. Each of the cDNA molecules was tagged by a template-switch adaptor with 12 random nucleotides. MiXCR, applied by TCRdb to the 5' RACE reads, yields one record per CDR3 protein. The top ten clones hold over 5.5% of a sample with 1.2 million to 1.5 million distinct CDR3 sequences, 45% to 70% of them seen once. This TCR was recovered from a man younger than 35 in good health. The sequenced sample consisted of blood. The gene calls are TRBV4-1 and TRBJ1-6; D is uncertain. The CDR3 is CASSQDNEGTYNSPLHF. CDR3 sequence (DNA): TGCGCCAGCAGCCAAGATAATGAGGGAACCTATAATTCACCCCTCCACTTT.